Listed below are T cell receptor beta chains from one sample, sequenced in a study of cytomegalovirus exposure and HLA in healthy donors. Measured with immunoSEQ multiplex PCR; TCRdb has only the in-frame clones, and not every one. The table has 200,000 to 250,000 clones, approximately 70% seen once. What was sequenced was PBMCs. These receptors were obtained from a man aged 35-49 years in good health and CMV-seropositive. Both conserved end residues are part of each CDR3. D genes are given only for firm matches.

j_call v_call d_call cdr3_aa
TRBJ2-3 TRBV5-1 TRBD2 CASSLVGGADTQYF
TRBJ2-3 TRBV7-2 TRBD2 CASSLYLAGGLTDTQYF
TRBJ2-2 TRBV27 - CASSSVGVGTGELFF
TRBJ2-2 TRBV11-1 - CASLRGTGEAGELFF
TRBJ2-2 TRBV5-6 - CASSRRFAGANTGELFF
TRBJ2-3 TRBV5-8 - CASSWGKRDTQYF
TRBJ1-4 TRBV4-1 - CASSLVAGARNEKLFF
TRBJ2-5 TRBV6-1 TRBD1 CASSGGQGRHWEETQYF
TRBJ1-4 TRBV6-5 - CASSAYRVTNEKLFF
TRBJ2-1 TRBV4-1 TRBD2 CASSLRERGGNNEQFF
TRBJ2-7 TRBV6-1 - CASSRREGQVHEQYF
TRBJ1-6 TRBV6-1 - CASRGFGENSPLHF
TRBJ1-2 TRBV5-4 - CVSSSPHRASHGYTF
TRBJ1-6 TRBV5-1 - CASSREYNSPLHF
TRBJ2-2 TRBV4-2 TRBD1 CASRPTGKSAGELFF
TRBJ2-5 TRBV7-2 - CASSPRAFNLGETQYF
TRBJ2-2 TRBV11-2 - CASSTDTGELFF
TRBJ2-1 TRBV28 - CAISAQGPSYNEQFF
TRBJ2-1 TRBV11-2 TRBD1 CASSLNRGPGNEQFF
TRBJ1-5 TRBV27 - CASSSTGSNQPQHF